This paragraph covers one T cell receptor (beta chain) sequence. Antigen unknown. The source of the sample is a study of T cells in localized non-small cell lung cancer. General observations from the study: One tumor region alone was sequenced, and heterogeneity therefore remains possible.

The method was immunoSEQ multiplex PCR; TCRdb's version includes in-frame clones alone and lacks a portion of them. The data hold more than 15,000 clones, with 80% to 90% observed a single time. V shed 5 bases and J shed 8 bases, with 13 bases lying between them. The CDR3 runs 13 residues. CDR1 and CDR2 from the germline V gene are SGDLS and YYNGEE. This TCR came from a male donor at least 60 years old with stage I lung adenocarcinoma. V usage is TRBV9 and J usage is TRBJ2-2, with D perhaps assigned TRBD1 or TRBD2 (6 bases each). This specimen consisted of peripheral blood, obtained before any cancer treatment. The CDR3 nucleotides are TGTGCCAGCAGTCTACAGGGAGGTGGGGAGCTGTTTTTT. Translating gives CASSLQGGGELFF.